The entry below describes one TCR beta chain. This record belongs to a study of blood T cell repertoires in COVID-19. Germline lookup yields CDR1 SGDLS and CDR2 YYNGEE. J was trimmed by 1 base and V by 3 bases; bases with no gene match: 4. This CDR3 region has 14 residues. Profiled with immunoSEQ multiplex PCR; TCRdb holds only in-frame clones, not every one. The sample records almost 300,000 clones, about 87% being singletons. The TCR sequence derives from a man aged 70-80 years with acute or convalescent COVID-19. Source material: peripheral blood. The V and J genes are TRBV9 and TRBJ2-7, with 7 bases lining up with TRBD1. CDR3 protein: CASSERGQSYEQYF. The CDR3 DNA reads as TGTGCCAGCAGCGAGAGGGGACAGTCCTACGAGCAGTACTTC.